This T cell receptor (beta chain) was obtained from a study of T cell clones after liver transplantation. Study as a whole: As an antigen-independent comparator, third-party-reactive TCRbeta sequences came from pre-transplant mixed lymphocyte reactions. Patients counted as tolerant after at least one year off all immunosuppression, enzymes not exceeding twice normal. Draws occurred before transplant, before withdrawal, and after complete or failed withdrawal.

Trimming shortened V by 6 bases and J by 12 bases, and 14 bases separated the two germline ends. Germline CDR1 reads MDHEN; CDR2 reads SYDVKM. This CDR3 has 11 residues. Generated by immunoSEQ multiplex PCR, the TCRdb table keeps only in-frame clones and is missing some. This sample yields about 120,000 clones, of which approximately 90% are seen a single time; 0.8% to 0.9% belongs to the top ten. The source was CD4+ T cells from blood, collected 12 months after liver transplant. The source is a human patient who received a liver transplant. Some of these T cells may belong to the graft donor. V usage is TRBV28 and J usage is TRBJ1-1; D possibly corresponds to TRBD1 (6 bases). CDR3 sequence: CASSLDRSTFF. DNA of the CDR3: TGTGCCAGCAGCCTAGACAGGTCGACTTTCTTT.